The clone carrying this T cell receptor (beta chain) has just a few counts. Looked up from germline, CDR1 is SGHTA and CDR2 is FQGTGA. V gave up 2 bases and J gave up 3 bases; unmatched junction bases: 4. CDR3 length equals 14 residues. The data stem from a study of blood T cells in healthy people across ages. The authors ran a second PCR of 7 to 11 cycles using a sample-barcoded 5' primer and a J-beta primer mix. In TCRdb, the 5' RACE reads were re-called with MiXCR into one record per CDR3 protein. The table records 720,000 or so distinct CDR3 sequences, around 43% of them present only once. J is TRBJ2-7 and V is TRBV7-3; 7 bases line up with TRBD2. The specimen was blood. The sequence derives from a man older than 75 in good health. CDR3 residues: CASSLYPGGYEQYF. DNA of the CDR3: TGTGCCAGCAGCTTATATCCGGGAGGCTACGAGCAGTACTTC.